This TCR beta chain was captured by sequencing in a study of blood T cell repertoires in COVID-19. The CDR3 contains 18 residues. Germline-derived CDR1 and CDR2 are SEHNR and FQNEAQ (reference sequence). V was pared by 4 bases and J by 3 bases, with 24 bases between. The method was immunoSEQ multiplex PCR; TCRdb's version includes in-frame clones alone and lacks a portion of them. This sample has 200,000 to 300,000 clones, with 70% to 90% found just once. The chain is built from TRBV7-9 and TRBJ1-1, with D unresolved. The receptor's source is a woman aged 40 to 50 with acute COVID-19. Sequenced material: PBMCs or T cells enriched from blood (not recorded which). The CDR3 spells CASSSLDWLNREDTEAFF. The CDR3, as DNA: TGTGCCAGCAGCTCCCTCGATTGGTTGAATCGGGAGGACACTGAAGCTTTCTTT.